The T cell receptor (beta chain) under discussion was sequenced for a study of T cell responses to AZD1222 COVID-19 vaccine. Data came from immunoSEQ multiplex PCR; TCRdb stores just in-frame clones and leaves some out. The sample carries approximately 210,000 clones, 90% to 95% recorded once. Looked up from germline, CDR1 is MDHEN and CDR2 is SYDVKM. J gave up 7 bases and V 4 bases, and 12 bases lay outside the gene matches. The CDR3 contains 15 residues. This clonotype originated in an adult who received the AZD1222 COVID-19 vaccine. This sequence joins TRBV28 and TRBJ1-2, with 7 bases fitting TRBD1. The source was peripheral blood, collected 28 days after the second AZD1222 dose. The CDR3 spells CASSSRQGTPSGYTF. The CDR3 bases are TGTGCCAGCAGTTCGAGACAGGGAACCCCGTCTGGCTACACCTTC.